Listed below are T cell receptor beta chains from one sample, sequenced in a study of blood T cell repertoires in COVID-19. Libraries were prepared by immunoSEQ multiplex PCR; TCRdb keeps only in-frame clonotypes and omits some of them. This table holds nearly 25,000 clones, 80% to 85% found once. The material sequenced was peripheral blood. Receptors originate from a man between 65 and 85 years old with acute or convalescent COVID-19. CDR3s include the opening cysteine and the closing phenylalanine or tryptophan. The D gene is left open where the match is weak. The size entry is marked missing in some rows and otherwise reads once, few, many or a size class.

d_gene,abundance,v_gene,j_gene,CDR3nt,CDR3aa
TRBD1,few,TRBV10-3,TRBJ1-1,TGTGCCATCAACAACAGGGGAATAAACACTGAAGCTTTCTTT,CAINNRGINTEAFF
-,-,TRBV7-9,TRBJ2-3,TGTGCCAGCAGCTCGCGGGTGTTAGAAGGTGATACGCAGTATTTT,CASSSRVLEGDTQYF
TRBD1,-,TRBV29-1,TRBJ1-1,TGCAGCGTTCGTGACAGGGGGGGGACCACTGAAGCTTTCTTT,CSVRDRGGTTEAFF
-,-,TRBV12-3/TRBV12-4,TRBJ1-1,TGTGCCAGCAGGGACCGGGCGACAGGAGGAGCTTTCTTT,CASRDRATGGAFF
TRBD2,-,TRBV5-6,TRBJ2-1,TGTGCCAGCAGCCAGCTCCGGGGCGGGAGCACCTACAATGAGCAGTTCTTC,CASSQLRGGSTYNEQFF
TRBD2,-,TRBV11-2,TRBJ2-3,TGTGCCAGCAGCTCTGGGACTAGGGGGGCAGATACGCAGTATTTT,CASSSGTRGADTQYF
TRBD2,once,TRBV6-4,TRBJ2-2,TGTGCCAGCAGACCCCTAGGGACTAGCGGGGGGTACACCGGGGAGCTGTTTTTT,CASRPLGTSGGYTGELFF
-,-,TRBV6-5,TRBJ2-1,TGTGCCAGCAGTTACTCTGAGGGCCTTCCGAATGAGCAGTTCTTC,CASSYSEGLPNEQFF
TRBD2,-,TRBV30,TRBJ2-3,TGTGCCTGGAGAAGAGCGGGATGGACTCTAGGGACAGATACGCAGTATTTT,CAWRRAGWTLGTDTQYF
-,once,TRBV14,TRBJ2-7,TGTGCCAGCAGCCAAGATTCGGCAGCGGCGGCCTACGAGCAGTACTTC,CASSQDSAAAAYEQYF
-,-,TRBV7-2,TRBJ2-1,TGTGCCAGCAGTCGCATCGGGGGAAACTACAATGAGCAGTTCTTC,CASSRIGGNYNEQFF
TRBD2,-,TRBV6-2/TRBV6-3,TRBJ2-5,TGTGCCAGCAGTTACGGAGGACTAGTAGGGGAGACCCAGTACTTC,CASSYGGLVGETQYF
-,few,TRBV6-1,TRBJ2-7,TGTGCCAGCAGTGAAGTAGGGGCGCGATCCTACGAGCAGTACTTC,CASSEVGARSYEQYF
TRBD1,-,TRBV4-3,TRBJ1-6,TGCGCCAGCAGCCAAGATACGGGACAGTATAATTCACCCCTCCACTTT,CASSQDTGQYNSPLHF
-,few,TRBV19,TRBJ2-2,TGTGCCAGTAGCCTTAGTGGGGGCGGCACCGGGGAGCTGTTTTTT,CASSLSGGGTGELFF
TRBD2,-,TRBV24-1,TRBJ2-7,TGTGCCACCAGTGACCAAGCGGGAGGGTGGTACGAGCAGTACTTC,CATSDQAGGWYEQYF
-,-,TRBV25-1,TRBJ1-6,TGTGCCAGCAGATGGAGCTCCTATAATTCACCCCTCCACTTT,CASRWSSYNSPLHF
-,-,TRBV6-2/TRBV6-3,TRBJ2-5,TGTGCCAGCAGTTACTTGGGAGAAGAGACCCAGTACTTC,CASSYLGEETQYF
-,-,TRBV6-1,TRBJ1-2,TGTGCCAGCAGTGAAGCGGGCTTCGACTATGGCTACACCTTC,CASSEAGFDYGYTF
-,-,TRBV5-5,TRBJ2-1,TGTGCCAGCAGCCCTCCCCCCTCCTACAATGAGCAGTTCTTC,CASSPPPSYNEQFF
TRBD1,-,TRBV11-2,TRBJ1-6,TGTGCCGGCAGCTTAATGACAGGGGGTCGAGGTTCACCCCTCCACTTT,CAGSLMTGGRGSPLHF
TRBD1,-,TRBV5-1,TRBJ2-2,TGCGCCAGCAGCTTCGGGACAGCCTCGAACACCGGGGAGCTGTTTTTT,CASSFGTASNTGELFF
TRBD1,-,TRBV10-3,TRBJ1-5,TGTGCCATCAGTGACTACAGGGGCGGACAGCCCCAGCATTTT,CAISDYRGGQPQHF
TRBD1,once,TRBV29-1,TRBJ1-2,TGCAGCGTTGGGGGGGGACAGGGCTATGGCTACACCTTC,CSVGGGQGYGYTF
-,-,TRBV10-3,TRBJ1-2,TGTGCCATCAGTGATGGTGGCAGAGGTAGAGGCTACACCTTC,CAISDGGRGRGYTF
-,-,TRBV9,TRBJ1-4,TGTGCCAGCAGCGTAGGGCAGGTTACTGAAAAACTGTTTTTT,CASSVGQVTEKLFF
TRBD1,-,TRBV5-1,TRBJ1-2,TGCGCCAGCAGCTTGACAGGGGGCGCAGGCTACACCTTC,CASSLTGGAGYTF
TRBD1,-,TRBV5-4,TRBJ1-2,TGTGCCAGCAGCTCGGGACAGGCTAACTATGGCTACACCTTC,CASSSGQANYGYTF
-,-,TRBV5-1,TRBJ1-5,TGCGCCAGCAGGGAACAGGACAATCAGCCCCAGCATTTT,CASREQDNQPQHF
-,-,TRBV19,TRBJ1-5,TGTGCCAGTAGTTCCTCGAGGCAGCCCCAGCATTTT,CASSSSRQPQHF
-,-,TRBV5-1,TRBJ1-2,TGCGCCAGCGACTTAGAGGGCGGCTATGGCTACACCTTC,CASDLEGGYGYTF
-,once,TRBV6-5,TRBJ1-5,TGTGCCAGCAGTTACTCGCGGGGAGGTCAGCCCCAGCATTTT,CASSYSRGGQPQHF
TRBD2,few,TRBV5-1,TRBJ2-1,TGCGCCAGCAGCTCGCTAACTAGCGGGGGAGGTGATGAGCAGTTCTTC,CASSSLTSGGGDEQFF
TRBD2,-,TRBV5-1,TRBJ2-1,TGCGCCAGCAGCCCCCAGGGGCGGGGGGACTACAATGAGCAGTTCTTC,CASSPQGRGDYNEQFF
TRBD2,-,TRBV7-8,TRBJ2-1,TGTGCCAGCAGCTCAGGGACTAGCGGGAGGGCCGGTGAGCAGTTCTTC,CASSSGTSGRAGEQFF
-,-,TRBV3-1/TRBV3-2,TRBJ1-4,TGTGCCAGCAGCCAATGGACGAGGGCGGAAAAACTGTTTTTT,CASSQWTRAEKLFF
-,-,TRBV5-5,TRBJ2-3,TGTGCCAGCAGCTTTTTTCTCCAGGGGTTTGGGACAGATACGCAGTATTTT,CASSFFLQGFGTDTQYF
TRBD2,-,TRBV7-2,TRBJ2-5,TGTGCCAGCAGTTCCCCGGGGACTAGCGGGAGCGGGACCCAGTACTTC,CASSSPGTSGSGTQYF
TRBD1,-,TRBV15,TRBJ1-1,TGTGCCACCAGCAGAGAACAGGGGACTGAAGCTTTCTTT,CATSREQGTEAFF
TRBD2,-,TRBV5-8,TRBJ2-2,TGTGCCAGCAGCTTTCTCCTAGCGGCCACCGGGGAGCTGTTTTTT,CASSFLLAATGELFF
-,-,TRBV12-5,TRBJ1-5,TGTGCTAGTGGTTTGGTTCTAGGTGACCTCAATCAGCCCCAGCATTTT,CASGLVLGDLNQPQHF
-,-,TRBV18,TRBJ2-7,TGTGCCAGCTCACCAGGAGGGTTGCGCTACGAGCAGTACTTC,CASSPGGLRYEQYF
TRBD1,-,TRBV30,TRBJ1-1,TGTGCCTGGGACAGGGAGAGAGGCACTGAAGCTTTCTTT,CAWDRERGTEAFF
TRBD1,once,TRBV19,TRBJ1-4,TGTGCCAGTAGTTCCCGGACAGGGACTAATGAAAAACTGTTTTTT,CASSSRTGTNEKLFF
-,-,TRBV4-3,TRBJ1-1,TGCGCCAGCAGCCAAGAAGGACAGTGGAACACTGAAGCTTTCTTT,CASSQEGQWNTEAFF
-,-,TRBV5-8,TRBJ2-6,TGTGCCAGCGGCGACAGGCTCAGCTCTGGGGCCAACGTCCTGACTTTC,CASGDRLSSGANVLTF
-,-,TRBV19,TRBJ2-7,TGTGCCAGTAGTAATTACAGAGACAGCTCCTACGAGCAGTACTTC,CASSNYRDSSYEQYF
-,-,TRBV6-2/TRBV6-3,TRBJ2-3,TGTGCCAGCAGCCGTCACACAGATACGCAGTATTTT,CASSRHTDTQYF
-,-,TRBV29-1,TRBJ2-2,TGCAGCTCTACTACGAACACCGGGGAGCTGTTTTTT,CSSTTNTGELFF
-,few,TRBV7-6,TRBJ1-4,TGTGCCAGCAGCTTGGGTTGGACAGCACCGAATGAAAAACTGTTTTTT,CASSLGWTAPNEKLFF
-,few,TRBV10-2,TRBJ1-2,TGCGCCAGCAGTGAGTCGGGCTGGGTTAATGGCTACACCTTC,CASSESGWVNGYTF
-,-,TRBV2,TRBJ2-5,TGTGCCAGCAGTGAAAGGGGCACTACAGGCGGTGAGACCCAGTACTTC,CASSERGTTGGETQYF